The rows below give T cell receptor beta chains drawn from one sample of a study of shared clonotypes between healthy human individuals. Clones were sequenced by immunoSEQ multiplex PCR, and TCRdb holds only the in-frame ones, with some missing. The sample has about 2.4 million clones; 93% are singletons. Material for sequencing was naive CD4+ T cells from PBMCs. The receptors stem from a man aged 18 to 30 in good health. Some clones in this sample may be carry-over from other donors' samples. Both conserved end residues are part of each CDR3. A D gene is named only where the DNA matches it firmly. Rows may omit the clone size; those that give it use once, few, many or a size class.

CDR3 DNA	CDR3 protein	D gene	V gene	clone size	J gene
TGTGCCATCAGAGGACAGCCCGGCGATGGCTACACCTTC	CAIRGQPGDGYTF	NA	TRBV6-5	once	TRBJ1-2
TGCGCCAGCAGCCAAGAAGCCTCTTGGGTAGCCAAAAACATTCAGTACTTC	CASSQEASWVAKNIQYF	NA	TRBV4-1	NA	TRBJ2-4
TGCGCCAGCAGCCATAGAGACAATGAGCAGTTCTTC	CASSHRDNEQFF	NA	TRBV5-1	NA	TRBJ2-1
TGTGCCACCAGCAGAGTATATGACAGGAGTGAAGAGACCCAGTACTTC	CATSRVYDRSEETQYF	NA	TRBV15	NA	TRBJ2-5
TGTGCCAGCCTGGGGGCAACTAATGAAAAACTGTTTTTT	CASLGATNEKLFF	NA	TRBV28	NA	TRBJ1-4
TGTGCCTGGAGTGAAGGGGGGAGGTTTGATCAGCCCCAGCATTTT	CAWSEGGRFDQPQHF	NA	TRBV30	NA	TRBJ1-5
TGTGCCAGCAGTCCACGGGACGCTGGGGATGGCTACACCTTC	CASSPRDAGDGYTF	NA	TRBV28	NA	TRBJ1-2
TGTGCCAGAAGCTTGTCCCGAGACAGGGTCACCTACGAGCAGTACTTC	CARSLSRDRVTYEQYF	TRBD1	TRBV5-3	NA	TRBJ2-7
TGTGCCAGCACCTTGGACAGCTATGGCTACACCTTC	CASTLDSYGYTF	NA	TRBV2	once	TRBJ1-2
TGTGCCAGCAGCCCACAGAGTCGGGAGACCCAGTACTTC	CASSPQSRETQYF	NA	TRBV27	NA	TRBJ2-5
TGCGCCAGCAGCCAAGGACAGGGTAGCACAGATACGCAGTATTTT	CASSQGQGSTDTQYF	TRBD1	TRBV5-1	NA	TRBJ2-3
TGTGCCAGCAGTTTTCTTGGCGAGCAGTACTTC	CASSFLGEQYF	NA	TRBV27	NA	TRBJ2-7
TGTGCCAGCAGCTTGGGGCCCCAGGGACACATTCAAGAGACCCAGTACTTC	CASSLGPQGHIQETQYF	NA	TRBV5-4	once	TRBJ2-5
TGTGCCAGCAGCTCCCACCCCCGGGCAGGCCTAAATGAAAAACTGTTTTTT	CASSSHPRAGLNEKLFF	NA	TRBV5-4	NA	TRBJ1-4
TGTGCCAGCAGTCAAGACAGGCACTATGGCTACACCTTC	CASSQDRHYGYTF	NA	TRBV6-5	few	TRBJ1-2
TGTGCCAGCTCACCAGACAACAGCAATCAGCCCCAGCATTTT	CASSPDNSNQPQHF	NA	TRBV18	NA	TRBJ1-5
TGTGCCAGCGGGACAGGGCACTACGAGCAGTACTTC	CASGTGHYEQYF	TRBD1	TRBV28	once	TRBJ2-7
TGTGCCAGCAGCGCCTCAGGGGCCGAGCAGTACTTC	CASSASGAEQYF	NA	TRBV9	NA	TRBJ2-7
TGTGCCTGGAGTGTCCCCCCCGCAAGCCTCTACACCTTC	CAWSVPPASLYTF	NA	TRBV30	NA	TRBJ1-2
TGTGCCAGCAGTTACCAGACAGCAGCGAGGCAAAAACTGTTTTTT	CASSYQTAARQKLFF	NA	TRBV6-5	NA	TRBJ1-4
TGCGCCAGCAGCTTGGAAGGGACAGTCCTTCGGGAGACCCAGTACTTC	CASSLEGTVLRETQYF	TRBD1	TRBV5-1	NA	TRBJ2-5
TGTGCCAGCAGCGAAGGGGGTCGAGAGACCCAGTACTTC	CASSEGGRETQYF	NA	TRBV28	once	TRBJ2-5
TGTGCCAGCAGTGGACAGGGGATCTCCTACGAGCAGTACTTC	CASSGQGISYEQYF	TRBD1	TRBV2	NA	TRBJ2-7
TGTGCCAGCAGTTCAGGTGATTTCTTCGATGAGCAGTTCTTC	CASSSGDFFDEQFF	NA	TRBV28	NA	TRBJ2-1
TGTGCCAGCAGCGTCGGGCGGGAAAGCTCCTACGAGCAGTACTTC	CASSVGRESSYEQYF	NA	TRBV9	NA	TRBJ2-7
TGTGCCAGCACCCAGAGGAGGGCGCGGACTGAAGCTTTCTTT	CASTQRRARTEAFF	NA	TRBV28	NA	TRBJ1-1
TGTGCCATCAGTGAAACTCTAGGACAGGCCTTAGAGCAGTACTTC	CAISETLGQALEQYF	TRBD1	TRBV10-3	once	TRBJ2-7
TGTGCCAGCAGCTTGGTGGCGGATGCGTACAATGAGCAGTTCTTC	CASSLVADAYNEQFF	NA	TRBV5-4	NA	TRBJ2-1
TGTGCCAGCAGTGATTATATAGTGGGGAGATCCTACGAGCAGTACTTC	CASSDYIVGRSYEQYF	NA	TRBV6-1	NA	TRBJ2-7
TGTGCCAGTAGAAAACCCACAGGGAACACTGAAGCTTTCTTT	CASRKPTGNTEAFF	NA	TRBV19	NA	TRBJ1-1
TGTGCCAGTAGGACAGCCGGGGAGCTGTTTTTT	CASRTAGELFF	NA	TRBV25-1	NA	TRBJ2-2
TGTGCCAGCAGGGGACAGGGGGCGGCTGGAAACACCATATATTTT	CASRGQGAAGNTIYF	TRBD1	TRBV28	NA	TRBJ1-3
TGTGCCAGCAGCAGGGGACAGGGGGCACTCACGGGGTACGAGCAGTACTTC	CASSRGQGALTGYEQYF	TRBD1	TRBV11-2	NA	TRBJ2-7
TGCGCCAGCAGCTTCGGCGGGACCTCCTACGAGCAGTACTTC	CASSFGGTSYEQYF	NA	TRBV5-1	NA	TRBJ2-7
TGCGCCAGCAGCTGGGAGGGACCCGGGACTAGCGGGAGAGCTACCCAAGAGACCCAGTACTTC	CASSWEGPGTSGRATQETQYF	TRBD2	TRBV5-1	NA	TRBJ2-5
TGTGCCAGCAGCACCCTTAATCAGCCCCAGCATTTT	CASSTLNQPQHF	NA	TRBV5-5	NA	TRBJ1-5
TGTGCCAGCACCCCTCCAGGGAACACTGAAGCTTTCTTT	CASTPPGNTEAFF	NA	TRBV28	NA	TRBJ1-1
TGTGCCAGCAGCAGTCGGGGCTATGATAGCACAGATACGCAGTATTTT	CASSSRGYDSTDTQYF	NA	TRBV5-4	NA	TRBJ2-3
TGTGCCAGCAGCGTTTCAACAGGGGGGTGGAATGAGCAGTTCTTC	CASSVSTGGWNEQFF	TRBD1	TRBV9	NA	TRBJ2-1
TGCGCCAGCAGCCAAGAAGGGACTAGCGGGAGGGCCGGGGAGCTGTTTTTT	CASSQEGTSGRAGELFF	TRBD2	TRBV4-1	NA	TRBJ2-2
TGTGCCAGCAGCCAAGGGCCCCTCGCATCTGGGGCCAACGTCCTGACTTTC	CASSQGPLASGANVLTF	NA	TRBV4-2	NA	TRBJ2-6
TGTGCCAGCAGCTTAGCACAGCAAGAGACCCAGTACTTC	CASSLAQQETQYF	NA	TRBV7-2	NA	TRBJ2-5
TGTGCCAGCAGCCCGGGGACACAAGAGACCCAGTACTTC	CASSPGTQETQYF	NA	TRBV11-2	NA	TRBJ2-5